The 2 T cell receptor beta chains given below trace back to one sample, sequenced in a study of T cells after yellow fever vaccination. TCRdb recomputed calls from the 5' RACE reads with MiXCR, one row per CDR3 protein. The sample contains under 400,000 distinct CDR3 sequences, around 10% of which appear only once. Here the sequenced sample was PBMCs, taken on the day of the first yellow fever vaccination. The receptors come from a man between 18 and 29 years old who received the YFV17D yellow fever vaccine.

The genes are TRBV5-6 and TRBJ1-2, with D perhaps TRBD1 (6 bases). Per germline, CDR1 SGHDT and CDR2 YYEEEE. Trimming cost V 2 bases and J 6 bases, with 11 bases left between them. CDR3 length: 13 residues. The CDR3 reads CASSLYRQDGYTF. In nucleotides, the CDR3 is TGTGCCAGCAGCTTATACAGACAGGATGGCTACACCTTC. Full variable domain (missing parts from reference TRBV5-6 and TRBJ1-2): DAGVTQSPTHLIKTRGQQVTLRCSPKSGHDTVSWYQQALGQGPQFIFQYYEEEERQRGNFPDRFSGHQFPNYSSELNVNALLLGDSALYLCASSLYRQDGYTFGSGTRLTVV.

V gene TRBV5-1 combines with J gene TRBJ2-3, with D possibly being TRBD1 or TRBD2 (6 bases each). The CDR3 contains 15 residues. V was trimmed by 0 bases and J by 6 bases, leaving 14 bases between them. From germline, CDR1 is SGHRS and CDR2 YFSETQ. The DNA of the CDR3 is TGCGCCAGCAGCTTGGAAACTAGCCAGGGGGATACGCAGTATTTT. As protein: CASSLETSQGDTQYF.